These 2 T cell receptor beta chains share one sample of origin, sequenced in a study of shared clonotypes between healthy human individuals. Here immunoSEQ multiplex PCR was the method, and the copy in TCRdb shows in-frame clones only, minus some. The sample holds approximately 530,000 clones, more than 95% seen once. The sample comprised naive CD4+ T cells sorted from blood. As to subset: CD45RA+ positively selected. The receptors here all came from a woman aged 30 to 39 in good health.

The V gene is TRBV19, the J gene TRBJ2-6; 9 bases agree with TRBD1. The junction had 6 bases not matched to a gene; V was cut back by 2 bases and J by 1 base. The length of the CDR3 is 18 residues. Germline CDR1 LNHDA, CDR2 SQIVND (reference sequence). The DNA for the CDR3 is TGTGCCAGTAGTATAACCGGGACAGGGAATTCTGGGGCCAACGTCCTGACTTTC. This encodes CASSITGTGNSGANVLTF.

The J gene is TRBJ2-1, the V gene TRBV5-4, with D uncertain. V was shortened by 1 base and J by 4 bases, with 6 bases between the two germline ends. The length of the CDR3 is 13 residues. CDR1 is SGHNT and CDR2 is YYREEE in the germline V gene (reference sequence). This CDR3 is CASSLLGYNEQFF. Here the CDR3 DNA reads TGTGCCAGCAGCTTGCTCGGTTACAATGAGCAGTTCTTC.